These T cell receptor beta chains were read from a single sample in a study of CD8 T cells in ankylosing spondylitis. MiXCR, applied by TCRdb to the 5' RACE reads, yields one record per CDR3 protein. The sample includes about 130,000 distinct CDR3 sequences, 17% of them seen just once. The sample consisted of blood, either unsorted or a sorted T cell fraction (not recorded which). The source is a male donor with ankylosing spondylitis. CDR3s include the opening cysteine and the closing phenylalanine or tryptophan. The D gene is left open where the match is weak. The size entry is marked missing in some rows and otherwise reads once, few, many or a size class.

>TRBV9|TRBJ1-1|.|.
TGTGCCAGCAGCGCCCGATTGAACACTGAAGCTTTCTTT
CASSARLNTEAFF
>TRBV5-1|TRBJ2-7|few|TRBD1
TGCGCCAGCAGCACCGGGACAGGGGCCTACGAGCAGTACTTC
CASSTGTGAYEQYF
>TRBV27|TRBJ2-7|many|TRBD2
TGTGCCAGCAGTTTTTTACGGGAGGACCTCTACGAGCAGTACTTC
CASSFLREDLYEQYF
>TRBV27|TRBJ1-2|.|.
TGTGCCAGCGGCCCCCGCCGGGATAACTATGGCTACACCTTC
CASGPRRDNYGYTF
>TRBV12-5|TRBJ2-3|.|.
TGTGCTAGTGGGACAGGCGCCACGCAGTATTTT
CASGTGATQYF
>TRBV29-1|TRBJ2-1|few|TRBD2
TGCAGCGTTGAAGGCTTGGTGGTACAGCCATGGACTAGGTCCTACAATGAGCAGTTCTTC
CSVEGLVVQPWTRSYNEQFF
>TRBV15|TRBJ2-1|.|.
TGTGCCACCAGCAGACCCGACCGGTACAATGAGCAGTTCTTC
CATSRPDRYNEQFF
>TRBV9|TRBJ1-4|.|.
TGTGCCAGCAGCGCAGGGTCTCGGGACAATGAAAAACTGTTTTTT
CASSAGSRDNEKLFF
>TRBV4-1|TRBJ1-1|.|.
TGCGCCAGCAGCCAAGAAGTGGGCTTTGAAGCTTTCTTT
CASSQEVGFEAFF
>TRBV6-1|TRBJ2-5|few|TRBD2
TGTGCCAACAGCGGGAGAACGAAAGAGACCCAGTACTTC
CANSGRTKETQYF
>TRBV29-1|TRBJ2-1|many|.
TGCAGCGTTGAGGTTGCCGATGAGCAGTTCTTC
CSVEVADEQFF
>TRBV14|TRBJ2-7|few|.
TGTGCCAGCAGCCAATATGAGGGCCTTCCCTACGAGCAGTACTTC
CASSQYEGLPYEQYF
>TRBV6-1|TRBJ1-5|many|TRBD1
TGTGCCAGCAGTGAAGCGACAGGGGGTGGTCAGCCCCAGCATTTT
CASSEATGGGQPQHF
>TRBV29-1|TRBJ2-7|many|TRBD2
TGCAGCGTTGAAGGCTTAGGTAGCGGGAGTTCCTACGAGCAGTACTTC
CSVEGLGSGSSYEQYF
>TRBV28|TRBJ2-7|few|TRBD2
TGTGCCAGCAGTTCCGTGGGACTAGCGGCCAGACCCTACGAGCAGTACTTC
CASSSVGLAARPYEQYF
>TRBV29-1|TRBJ1-1|few|.
TGCAGCGTTTCCGGGACACTACGACTTTTGACTGAAGCTTTCTTT
CSVSGTLRLLTEAFF
>TRBV5-1|TRBJ1-1|few|.
TGCGCCAGCAGCTTGGAAGGGGGGAGAAACATGAACACTGAAGCTTTCTTT
CASSLEGGRNMNTEAFF
>TRBV27|TRBJ2-7|.|.
TGTGCCAGCAGTTCCCGTGGCCAGCAGTACTTC
CASSSRGQQYF
>TRBV27|TRBJ2-1|.|TRBD2
TGTGCCAGCATTCCCCCGGGACTAGCGGGTAACAATGAGCAGTTCTTC
CASIPPGLAGNNEQFF
>TRBV4-1|TRBJ1-1|few|.
TGCGCCAGCAGCCAGTTCACAGGGAACACTGAAGCTTTCTTT
CASSQFTGNTEAFF
>TRBV15|TRBJ2-3|few|.
TGTGCCACCAGCAGAGTGGATGGCACAGATACGCAGTATTTT
CATSRVDGTDTQYF
>TRBV5-1|TRBJ2-1|.|.
TGCGCCAGCAGTTACACTAGCCTTTCAGCCGATGAGCAGTTCTTC
CASSYTSLSADEQFF
>TRBV12-3/TRBV12-4|TRBJ2-3|few|.
TGTGCCAGCAGCCCCCAGGTTTCAGTGTCCACAGATACGCAGTATTTT
CASSPQVSVSTDTQYF
>TRBV9|TRBJ2-4|.|.
TGTGCCAGCAGCGTAGCTGGGCCAGGGGTGGCCAAAAACATTCAGTACTTC
CASSVAGPGVAKNIQYF
>TRBV11-2|TRBJ2-2|.|.
TGTGCCAGCAGCTACAAGAACCAGGAGCTGTTTTTT
CASSYKNQELFF
>TRBV11-1|TRBJ2-2|.|TRBD1
TGTGCCAGCAGCTTAGTTTTCCGGGACAGGGGGACGAACACCGGGGAGCTGTTTTTT
CASSLVFRDRGTNTGELFF
>TRBV28|TRBJ2-7|.|TRBD1
TGTGCCAGCAGTTTTAAGACAGGGGACGGCGAGCAGTACTTC
CASSFKTGDGEQYF
>TRBV12-3/TRBV12-4|TRBJ1-1|few|.
TGTGCCAGCAACCCGGGGGGGTCTGAAGCTTTCTTT
CASNPGGSEAFF
>TRBV11-3|TRBJ2-7|.|TRBD1
TGTGCCAGCAGCTTTTCAGGGGGCTCCGAGCAGTACTTC
CASSFSGGSEQYF
>TRBV6-1|TRBJ2-2|few|.
TGTGCCAGCAGCCAAGCCGCCCCGGGGGCCTCCGGGGAGCTGTTTTTT
CASSQAAPGASGELFF
>TRBV7-2|TRBJ2-3|.|TRBD2
TGTGCCAGCAGCCCCCGGGGAGGGGCCGATACGCAGTATTTT
CASSPRGGADTQYF
>TRBV2|TRBJ2-2|.|.
TGTGCCAGCAACGGAGAAAACACCGGGGAGCTGTTTTTT
CASNGENTGELFF
>TRBV5-1|TRBJ2-5|.|TRBD2
TGCGCCAGCAGCTTCCAGCGGGGGCGACGGACTAGCCAAGAGACCCAGTACTTC
CASSFQRGRRTSQETQYF
>TRBV2|TRBJ1-2|few|TRBD1
TGTGCCAGCAGACTGACAGGGGCGTACGGCTACACCTTC
CASRLTGAYGYTF
>TRBV6-1|TRBJ2-3|few|.
TGTGCCAGCCCCAGACGACCGGGAGTAGGTACAGATACGCAGTATTTT
CASPRRPGVGTDTQYF
>TRBV28|TRBJ2-2|many|.
TGTGCCAGCAGTTTACTTGCAGGGCGAACCGGGGAGCTGTTTTTT
CASSLLAGRTGELFF
>TRBV20-1|TRBJ2-5|.|TRBD1
TGCAGTGTAATACAGGGGGTGCGATACGAAGAGACCCAGTACTTC
CSVIQGVRYEETQYF
>TRBV27|TRBJ1-1|.|.
TGTGCCAGCAGTCTGAACCCTAGGAGCACTGAAGCTTTCTTT
CASSLNPRSTEAFF
>TRBV12-3/TRBV12-4|TRBJ1-3|.|.
TGTGCCAGCAGTTTAATTGCCACCATATATTTT
CASSLIATIYF
>TRBV14|TRBJ1-2|.|.
TGTGCCAGCAGCCTTGGGATGTATGGCTACACCTTC
CASSLGMYGYTF
>TRBV27|TRBJ2-1|few|.
TGTGCCAGCAGCACCTACTTGGGGAGCAATGAGCAGTTCTTC
CASSTYLGSNEQFF
>TRBV23-1|TRBJ2-7|few|TRBD2
TGCGCCAGCAGTCTCCAACGGAGGGAGCGGGGTCGGGCCGTCTCCTACGAGCAGTACTTC
CASSLQRRERGRAVSYEQYF
>TRBV21-1|TRBJ2-7|.|.
TGTGCCAGCACCTATCCCTCGGGACAGGGTAGACACGAGCAGTACTTC
CASTYPSGQGRHEQYF
>TRBV12-5|TRBJ2-7|.|.
TGTGCTAGTGGTTTGACCCGTCCGGGATTAGGTAACTACGAGCAGTACTTC
CASGLTRPGLGNYEQYF
>TRBV7-9|TRBJ1-2|few|TRBD1
TGTGCCAGCAGCCCATCGACAGGGCCTAACTATGGCTACACCTTC
CASSPSTGPNYGYTF
>TRBV27|TRBJ2-1|few|TRBD2
TGTGCCAGCAGAATAGCGGGAGGCTCCTACAATGAGCAGTTCTTC
CASRIAGGSYNEQFF
>TRBV4-1|TRBJ1-1|.|TRBD1
TGCGCCAGCAGCCAAGAGACAGGGTACACTGAAGCTTTCTTT
CASSQETGYTEAFF
>TRBV20-1|TRBJ2-7|few|.
TGCAGTGCTAGATCTGCGGACTTCGCCGAGCAGTACTTC
CSARSADFAEQYF
>TRBV7-2|TRBJ1-5|.|.
TGTGCCAGCAGCCTCCAGGGAAATAGCAATCAGCCCCAGCATTTT
CASSLQGNSNQPQHF
>TRBV9|TRBJ2-1|few|.
TGTGCCAGCAGCGTAACCGGGCAAAACTCCTACAATGAGCAGTTCTTC
CASSVTGQNSYNEQFF
>TRBV6-5|TRBJ2-3|few|.
TGTGCCAGCAGTTATACCCTAGGGGCAGATACGCAGTATTTT
CASSYTLGADTQYF
>TRBV2|TRBJ2-7|.|.
TGTGCCAGCAAGGGCTCCTACGAGCAGTACTTC
CASKGSYEQYF
>TRBV12-3/TRBV12-4|TRBJ1-1|.|.
TGTGCCAGCAGTTTATCGGGTCTTGAAGCTTTCTTT
CASSLSGLEAFF
>TRBV4-1|TRBJ2-1|.|TRBD2
TGCGCCAGCAGCCAAGATCCGGGAGGGGATGAGCAGTTCTTC
CASSQDPGGDEQFF
>TRBV7-3|TRBJ2-2|.|TRBD2
TGTGCCAGCAGTACGCGACTAGCGGGCACCGGGGAGCTGTTTTTT
CASSTRLAGTGELFF
>TRBV20-1|TRBJ1-5|few|.
TGCAGTGCTTCGGACGAGGTCGGTTGGAATCAGCCCCAGCATTTT
CSASDEVGWNQPQHF
>TRBV7-9|TRBJ2-5|few|.
TGTGCCAGCAGCTTAGGAGACTTGCAAGAGACCCAGTACTTC
CASSLGDLQETQYF
>TRBV18|TRBJ2-1|.|TRBD1
TGTGCCAGCTCACCGCCGGGACAGATTTACAATGAGCAGTTCTTC
CASSPPGQIYNEQFF